This TCR beta chain was captured in a study of cytomegalovirus exposure and HLA in healthy donors. With 60 Vbeta and 13 Jbeta primers, the PCR was carried out. Profiled with immunoSEQ multiplex PCR; TCRdb holds only in-frame clones, not every one. The data contain around 120,000 clones, around three quarters of them singletons. The CDR3 length is 14 residues. V was pared by 5 bases and J by 4 bases, with 14 bases between. CDR1 and CDR2 from the germline V gene are MRHNA and SNTAGT. The chain combines TRBV6-4 with TRBJ1-1, with D uncertain. The sample was PBMCs. The source of this sequence is a woman aged 40-49 years in good health and CMV-seropositive. The DNA of the CDR3 is TGTGCCAGCAGTTTGACTCGGTCGAGCACTGAAGCTTTCTTT. Translating gives CASSLTRSSTEAFF.